This T cell receptor (beta chain) was documented in a study of blood T cell repertoires in COVID-19. TCRdb's table, derived via immunoSEQ multiplex PCR, lists solely in-frame clones and lacks some. The sample shows fewer than 650,000 clones, about 89% of them seen only once. Those enrolled in Seattle joined during active infection and were followed longitudinally afterward. The sequenced sample consisted of peripheral blood. This receptor was identified in a woman aged 50 to 65 with COVID-19, enrolled during active disease.

The chain's CDR3 is CASSSSPGGSGNTIYF. DNA of the CDR3: TGTGCCAGCTCATCTAGCCCAGGAGGCTCTGGAAACACCATATATTTT. The chain recombines TRBV18 with TRBJ1-3; D gene unclear. CDR3 length equals 16 residues. V dropped 5 bases and J dropped 0 bases, with 14 bases sitting between them. Germline CDR1 KGHSH, CDR2 LQKENI.